This T cell receptor beta chain was captured in a study of monozygotic twins with inflammatory bowel disease. The study's findings and limits: The results supported no single strong signal or clonotype associated with IBD.

After re-calling the 5' RACE reads, TCRdb lists one entry per CDR3 protein, DNA absent. The listing records approximately 330,000 distinct CDR3 sequences. Concerning this clonotype itself: Its matching antigen is unknown.

The CDR3 covers 16 residues. Germline V gene data show CDR1 as DFQATT and CDR2 as SNEGSKA (reference sequence). This chain uses TRBV20-1 with TRBJ2-3; with no DNA, the TCRdb D assignment of TRBD2 cannot be verified. The origin of this receptor is a human donor with ulcerative colitis or Crohn's disease, or a healthy co-twin of an affected twin (not recorded which). Sequences were obtained from blood. CDR3 in amino acids: CSARDLLAGGVDTQYF.